Listed here are 25 T cell receptor beta chains from one sample, sequenced in a study of technical replicates of blood from several donors. The data were produced by immunoSEQ multiplex PCR, yet TCRdb's version contains in-frame clones alone and is incomplete. This sample has more than 75,000 clones, with 96% found just once. Sequencing was carried out using T cells isolated from PBMCs. All receptors derive from a human donor in good health.

CDR3 loop: CASTADRGLGNQPQHF. DNA for the CDR3: TGTGCCAGCACCGCAGACAGGGGGTTAGGCAATCAGCCCCAGCATTTT. J is TRBJ1-5 and V is TRBV7-2; 9 bases map to TRBD1. Trimming removed 7 bases from V and 2 bases from J; junction bases left unmatched: 9. This CDR3 comprises 16 residues. Germline loops: CDR1 SGHTA, CDR2 FQGNSA.

The J gene is TRBJ1-2, the V gene TRBV6-5; D unresolved. The CDR3 has 13 amino acids. The V end was cut by 5 bases, the J end by 4 bases, with 11 bases between. Germline V gives CDR1 MNHEY, CDR2 SVGAGI. In nucleotides, the CDR3 is TGTGCCAGCAGTCCGGGTGCGGGCTATGGCTACACCTTC. Its translation is CASSPGAGYGYTF.

This chain uses TRBV6-1 with TRBJ1-3, with no clear D. CDR1 is MNHNS and CDR2 is SASEGT in the germline V gene. V dropped 3 bases and J dropped 0 bases, with 3 bases sitting between them. CDR3 length equals 13 residues. The chain's CDR3 is CASSDNSGNTIYF. The CDR3 DNA is TGTGCCAGCAGTGACAACTCTGGAAACACCATATATTTT.

The chain couples TRBV28 to TRBJ1-4, with 8 nucleotides matching TRBD1. V dropped 0 bases and J dropped 1; count of bases not matched to a gene: 4. The CDR3 is 17 amino acids. CDR1 and CDR2 from the germline V gene are MDHEN and SYDVKM. The CDR3 region is CASSLWYRGGTNEKLFF. CDR3 nucleotide sequence: TGTGCCAGCAGTTTATGGTACAGGGGGGGAACTAATGAAAAACTGTTTTTT.

The chain is built from TRBV28 and TRBJ2-7, with TRBD1 identical over 7 bases. CDR1 MDHEN and CDR2 SYDVKM come from the germline V gene. There are 14 residues in the CDR3. V trimming: 6 bases; J trimming: 3 bases; junction bases outside the gene matches: 8. The chain's CDR3 is CASSLQGPVYEQYF. Written as DNA, the CDR3 is TGTGCCAGCAGCCTACAGGGGCCTGTCTACGAGCAGTACTTC.

The chain recombines TRBV5-6 with TRBJ1-4, with D perhaps TRBD1 (5 bases). CDR3 length: 15 amino acids. Trimming removed 4 bases from V and 3 bases from J, with 13 bases in between. Germline values: CDR1 SGHDT, CDR2 YYEEEE. For the CDR3, the DNA is TGTGCCAGCAGCCATGTCGGGGGGGCTAATGAAAAACTGTTTTTT. It is translated as CASSHVGGANEKLFF.

The chain joins TRBV7-3 to TRBJ2-2; D gene uncertain. Germline V gives CDR1 SGHTA, CDR2 FQGTGA. The CDR3 has 12 amino acids. Trimming took off 1 base at V and 6 bases at J, with 3 bases between the two ends. CDR3 in DNA: TGTGCCAGCAGCTTAAACTCCGGGGAGCTGTTTTTT. Amino acid sequence: CASSLNSGELFF.

This chain uses TRBV29-1 with TRBJ2-7, with 9 positions matching TRBD1. The CDR3 runs 15 residues. Germline V gene sequence: CDR1 SQVTM, CDR2 ANQGSEA. V was clipped by 4 bases and J by 5 bases; unmatched bases: 12. The CDR3 DNA reads as TGCAGCGTTGGGTACCGGGACAGGGAATTACACGAGCAGTACTTC. It translates to CSVGYRDRELHEQYF.

This clone was seen only once. The CDR3 DNA reads as TGTGCCAGCAGTCCCGGGGACAGAGTACTTTACGAGCAGTACTTC. Translating it yields CASSPGDRVLYEQYF. This chain uses TRBV28 with TRBJ2-7; 7 nucleotides line up with TRBD1. The V gene's germline CDR1 is MDHEN and CDR2 SYDVKM. The CDR3 loop spans 15 amino acids. The V segment lost 5 bases and the J segment 4 bases; nucleotides outside the gene matches: 11.

The V call is TRBV19, the J call TRBJ1-1, with D unresolved. Germline assignment: CDR1 LNHDA and CDR2 SQIVND (reference sequence). The CDR3 totals 14 residues. Trimming cost V 5 bases and J 0 bases, with 10 bases left between them. DNA for the CDR3: TGTGCCAGTAGTGCGTTTTTCATGAACACTGAAGCTTTCTTT. Protein product: CASSAFFMNTEAFF.

Only one count was recorded for this clone. The V call is TRBV4-3, the J call TRBJ2-7; D possibly corresponds to TRBD2 (7 bases). Between the trimmed V and J ends, which lost 1 base and 3 bases, there was a span of 13 bases. Germline V gene lookup returns CDR1 LGHNA and CDR2 YSLEER. There are 15 residues in the CDR3. CDR3 sequence (DNA): TGCGCCAGCAGCCAAGGTCACGGGGGGCTCTACGAGCAGTACTTC. This encodes CASSQGHGGLYEQYF.

The V gene is TRBV19, the J gene TRBJ2-1; D is perhaps TRBD2 (6 bases). Looked up from germline, CDR1 is LNHDA and CDR2 is SQIVND (reference sequence). V lost 10 bases and J lost 5, with 15 bases in between. The CDR3 runs 13 residues. CDR3 sequence reads: CATKEGGNNEQFF. For the CDR3, the DNA is TGTGCCACTAAAGAGGGAGGAAACAATGAGCAGTTCTTC.

This rearrangement joins TRBV4-3 to TRBJ1-2; 7 bases fit TRBD1. Germline V gene data show CDR1 as LGHNA and CDR2 as YSLEER. After removal of 0 bases from V and 2 bases from J, the junction contained 0 bases not matched to a gene. The CDR3 loop spans 14 amino acids. The CDR3 spells CASSQETGNYGYTF. The DNA of the CDR3 is TGCGCCAGCAGCCAAGAGACAGGGAACTATGGCTACACCTTC.

V and J are TRBV15 and TRBJ2-7; a weak D match, TRBD1 (5 bases). The V end was cut by 3 bases, the J end by 5 bases, with 17 bases between. The germline V gene has CDR1 LNHNV and CDR2 YYDKDF (reference sequence). This CDR3 region has 15 residues. CDR3 sequence reads: CATSSLPSRADEQYF. Written as DNA, the CDR3 is TGTGCCACCAGCAGCCTACCCAGCAGGGCGGACGAGCAGTACTTC.

V and J are TRBV7-6 and TRBJ2-1; perhaps TRBD1 as D (5 bases). There are 17 residues in the CDR3. Germline CDR1 reads SGHVS; CDR2 reads FNYEAQ. V lost 0 bases, J lost 6 bases, and 18 bases lay in between. DNA of the CDR3: TGTGCCAGCAGCTTAGCCCACCTGGGGCGGCCCACCAATGAGCAGTTCTTC. Protein: CASSLAHLGRPTNEQFF.

The chain links TRBV19 to TRBJ1-1, with 7 bases fitting TRBD1. The CDR3 is 17 amino acids. V trimming: 0 bases; J trimming: 4 bases; junction bases outside the gene matches: 11. Germline CDR1 LNHDA, CDR2 SQIVND (reference sequence). The DNA of the CDR3 is TGTGCCAGTAGTATAGATCGAAAGGGGGCGAGGGGCACTGAAGCTTTCTTT. It is translated as CASSIDRKGARGTEAFF.

The CDR3 bases are TGTGCCAGCATTGGGGCCGGACAGGGTAATGAAAAACTGTTTTTT. It is translated as CASIGAGQGNEKLFF. This chain uses TRBV21-1 with TRBJ1-4; TRBD1 reflects the table's D call only, with no check against the DNA. TRBV21-1 is marked as a pseudogene. This CDR3 comprises 15 residues.

The rearrangement joins TRBV15 to TRBJ2-2; 7 bases agree with TRBD2. The CDR3 spans 15 residues. The junction had 3 bases not matched to a gene; V was cut back by 1 base and J by 4 bases. The germline CDR1 and CDR2 sequences are LNHNV and YYDKDF (reference sequence). DNA for the CDR3: TGTGCCACCAGCAGAGGGAGGGAGGGCACCGGGGAGCTGTTTTTT. It codes for CATSRGREGTGELFF.

The genes are TRBV4-2 and TRBJ2-1, with 7 bases matching TRBD2. The CDR3 extends over 17 amino acids. Germline V gives CDR1 LGHNA, CDR2 YNFKEQ. With V trimmed by 0 bases and J by 4 bases, 9 bases remained unmatched. The CDR3 loop reads CASSQDRWDGGYNEQFF. The DNA for the CDR3 is TGTGCCAGCAGCCAAGATAGGTGGGACGGGGGGTACAATGAGCAGTTCTTC.

Points on this clone: Other DNA sequences in the same sample also yield this CDR3. The V call is TRBV2, the J call TRBJ2-3, with 15 bases fitting TRBD2. With V trimmed by 6 bases and J by 3 bases, 1 base remained unmatched. Looked up from germline, CDR1 is SNHLY and CDR2 is FYNNEI. The CDR3 contains 15 residues. The CDR3 bases are TGTGCCAGCAGGGGACTAGCGGGAGGTACAGATACGCAGTATTTT. The encoded protein is CASRGLAGGTDTQYF.

This clone came up once. The gene calls are TRBV4-2 and TRBJ2-3, with D possibly matching TRBD2 (6 bases). CDR1 LGHNA and CDR2 YNFKEQ come from the germline V gene. Trimming stripped 4 bases from V and 2 bases from J, with 22 bases between. The CDR3 length is 18 residues. The CDR3 loop reads CASSPIGYAGGNTDTQYF. The CDR3 nucleotides are TGTGCCAGCAGCCCAATTGGTTACGCTGGCGGGAACACAGATACGCAGTATTTT.

The V call is TRBV7-9, the J call TRBJ2-5; a possible D gene is TRBD2 (6 bases). The CDR3 length is 16 residues. The germline V gene encodes CDR1 SEHNR and CDR2 FQNEAQ (reference sequence). Trimming shortened V by 2 bases and J by 5 bases, and 18 bases separated the two germline ends. The CDR3 is CASSLYTSGVKETQYF. In DNA, the CDR3 is TGTGCCAGCAGCTTATACACTTCGGGGGTCAAGGAGACCCAGTACTTC.

This chain connects TRBV5-1 to TRBJ2-1; D is undetermined. This CDR3 spans 22 amino acids. Trimming took 1 base from V and 4 from J, leaving 33 bases between them. The germline gives CDR1 SGHRS, CDR2 YFSETQ. The CDR3 region is CASSLYPHLIEKVPRKYNEQFF. The DNA of the CDR3 is TGCGCCAGCAGCTTGTATCCTCACCTTATTGAGAAAGTCCCTAGGAAGTACAATGAGCAGTTCTTC.

This clone has a single count. The gene calls are TRBV14 and TRBJ1-2; 7 bases match TRBD1. This CDR3 contains 13 residues. Germline V gives CDR1 SGHDN, CDR2 FVKESK. V lost 6 bases, J lost 8 bases, and 9 bases stayed unmatched. The CDR3 DNA follows: TGTGCCAGCAGTCTTGACAGGGTCGGCGGCTACACCTTC. Translating gives CASSLDRVGGYTF.

This chain uses TRBV5-5 with TRBJ2-7; 9 bases agree with TRBD2. This CDR3 contains 15 residues. Germline loops: CDR1 SGHKS, CDR2 YYEKEE (reference sequence). Unmatched junction bases numbered 10, after V lost 4 bases and J lost 5 bases. CDR3 in amino acids: CASSRVAGEVDEQYF. CDR3 DNA: TGTGCCAGCAGCCGAGTAGCGGGAGAGGTCGACGAGCAGTACTTC.